The rows below give T cell receptor beta chains drawn from one sample of a study of regulatory T cells in long-lasting Graves disease. MiXCR, applied by TCRdb to the multiplex PCR reads, yields one record per CDR3 protein. The table lists about 610,000 distinct CDR3 sequences, 15% to 20% of them singletons. The same data also contributed to another study, on T cells in Graves' hyperthyroidism and ophthalmopathy.

The sequences come from peripheral blood mononuclear cells (PBMCs), collected at new diagnosis, from a patient treated with antithyroid drugs. Receptors originate from a man aged 18 to 30 with Graves disease. CDR3s include the opening cysteine and the closing phenylalanine or tryptophan. The D gene is left open where the match is weak. For some rows the clone size is stated as once, few or many, or as a class when expanded; others skip it.

D gene: .; V gene: TRBV14; clone size: few; J gene: TRBJ2-7; CDR3 DNA: TGTGCCAGCAGCCAAGATCGCCCAGGGGATCCCTACGAGCAGTACTTC; CDR3 protein: CASSQDRPGDPYEQYF
D gene: .; V gene: TRBV11-2; clone size: many; J gene: TRBJ1-1; CDR3 DNA: TGTGCCAGCAGCTACCAGGGGCAAGGGGCTTTCTTT; CDR3 protein: CASSYQGQGAFF
D gene: .; V gene: TRBV15; clone size: .; J gene: TRBJ2-2; CDR3 DNA: TGTGCCACCAGCGGAGCCAGACGGAACACCGGGGAGCTGTTTTTT; CDR3 protein: CATSGARRNTGELFF
D gene: .; V gene: TRBV11-2; clone size: many; J gene: TRBJ2-7; CDR3 DNA: TGTGCCAGCAGCTTAGTGGGACCCTCCTACGAGCAGTACTTC; CDR3 protein: CASSLVGPSYEQYF
D gene: TRBD1; V gene: TRBV27; clone size: many; J gene: TRBJ1-2; CDR3 DNA: TGTGCCAGCAGTGGAGTCGGACAGGGGGCCTATGGCTACACCTTC; CDR3 protein: CASSGVGQGAYGYTF
D gene: .; V gene: TRBV19; clone size: few; J gene: TRBJ2-5; CDR3 DNA: TGTGCCAGTAGCGAGGCGGTGGGGACCCAGTACTTC; CDR3 protein: CASSEAVGTQYF
D gene: TRBD1; V gene: TRBV28; clone size: many; J gene: TRBJ2-7; CDR3 DNA: TGTGCCAGCAGAACACCGGGACAGGTTCGCTCCTACGAGCAGTACTTC; CDR3 protein: CASRTPGQVRSYEQYF
D gene: .; V gene: TRBV10-3; clone size: many; J gene: TRBJ2-3; CDR3 DNA: TGTGCCATCAGTGAGCCGCGGACGGGGACCACAGATACGCAGTATTTT; CDR3 protein: CAISEPRTGTTDTQYF
D gene: TRBD1; V gene: TRBV7-9; clone size: few; J gene: TRBJ2-3; CDR3 DNA: TGTGCCAGCAGCTTAGCCGGGACAGGTCAAGATACGCAGTATTTT; CDR3 protein: CASSLAGTGQDTQYF
D gene: .; V gene: TRBV29-1; clone size: many; J gene: TRBJ2-3; CDR3 DNA: TGCAGCGTTGGGGGGACTCTAGCGCAACGTCTCACAGATACGCAGTATTTT; CDR3 protein: CSVGGTLAQRLTDTQYF
D gene: .; V gene: TRBV20-1; clone size: many; J gene: TRBJ1-2; CDR3 DNA: TGCAGTGCTAGAGGATTAGGGGTGAACTATGGCTACACCTTC; CDR3 protein: CSARGLGVNYGYTF
D gene: .; V gene: TRBV15; clone size: many; J gene: TRBJ2-5; CDR3 DNA: TGTGCCACCAGCAGGCCCCAAGAGACCCAGTACTTC; CDR3 protein: CATSRPQETQYF
D gene: TRBD1; V gene: TRBV9; clone size: few; J gene: TRBJ2-3; CDR3 DNA: TGTGCCAGCAGCCCGTACACAAATCCAGGGACAGGGGGCAACACAGATACGCAGTATTTT; CDR3 protein: CASSPYTNPGTGGNTDTQYF
D gene: TRBD1; V gene: TRBV6-5; clone size: .; J gene: TRBJ2-7; CDR3 DNA: TGTGTCAGCAGTTACTCGGGACAGGGCTACCGCTCCTACGAGCAGTACTTC; CDR3 protein: CVSSYSGQGYRSYEQYF
D gene: .; V gene: TRBV6-1; clone size: .; J gene: TRBJ1-5; CDR3 DNA: TGTGCCAGCAGTCTAGGACCTTATCAGCCCCAGCATTTT; CDR3 protein: CASSLGPYQPQHF
D gene: TRBD2; V gene: TRBV6-1; clone size: many; J gene: TRBJ2-3; CDR3 DNA: TGTGCCAGCCCGGGGATTAGCGGGTCCACAGATACGCAGTATTTT; CDR3 protein: CASPGISGSTDTQYF
D gene: TRBD2; V gene: TRBV12-3/TRBV12-4; clone size: many; J gene: TRBJ2-1; CDR3 DNA: TGTGCCAGCAGTTCCGTACTAGCGGGAGAAACTGAGCAGTTCTTC; CDR3 protein: CASSSVLAGETEQFF
D gene: TRBD1; V gene: TRBV30; clone size: many; J gene: TRBJ1-1; CDR3 DNA: TGTGCCTGGATGGGCAGGGGGCTTGGGACTGAAGCTTTCTTT; CDR3 protein: CAWMGRGLGTEAFF
D gene: .; V gene: TRBV27; clone size: many; J gene: TRBJ1-1; CDR3 DNA: TGTGCCAGCAGTTGGGGGGGAGTGAACACTGAAGCTTTCTTT; CDR3 protein: CASSWGGVNTEAFF
D gene: .; V gene: TRBV28; clone size: many; J gene: TRBJ2-7; CDR3 DNA: TGTGCCAGCAGTCCGGGACCTATCTACGAGCAGTACTTC; CDR3 protein: CASSPGPIYEQYF
D gene: TRBD2; V gene: TRBV2; clone size: many; J gene: TRBJ2-3; CDR3 DNA: TGTGCCAGCAGTGAAGCGGAGACTAGCGGGACTGGGGGGCTTCGAGATACGCAGTATTTT; CDR3 protein: CASSEAETSGTGGLRDTQYF
D gene: TRBD2; V gene: TRBV4-1; clone size: .; J gene: TRBJ2-2; CDR3 DNA: TGCGCCAGCAGCTTCGGACTAGCGGGAGGCGGGGAGCTGTTTTTT; CDR3 protein: CASSFGLAGGGELFF
D gene: .; V gene: TRBV27; clone size: once; J gene: TRBJ2-5; CDR3 DNA: TGTGCCAGCAGATACGGGGTAAAAGGCCTCCCTCAGACCCAGTACTTC; CDR3 protein: CASRYGVKGLPQTQYF
D gene: TRBD1; V gene: TRBV28; clone size: .; J gene: TRBJ2-2; CDR3 DNA: TGTGCCAGCAGTTCGGGGGACGGGACAGGGGTCACCGGGGAGCTGTTTTTT; CDR3 protein: CASSSGDGTGVTGELFF
D gene: TRBD1; V gene: TRBV20-1; clone size: .; J gene: TRBJ1-1; CDR3 DNA: TGCAGTGCTAGGGTCCGACAGGGGGCCCGGATGAACACTGAAGCTTTCTTT; CDR3 protein: CSARVRQGARMNTEAFF
D gene: TRBD2; V gene: TRBV18; clone size: .; J gene: TRBJ2-2; CDR3 DNA: TGTGCCAGCTCACCCAGAGGACTAGCGGGCCACACCGGGGAGCTGTTTTTT; CDR3 protein: CASSPRGLAGHTGELFF
D gene: .; V gene: TRBV5-1; clone size: .; J gene: TRBJ2-1; CDR3 DNA: TGCGCCAGCAGCTTACGTCCGTCGGATGAGCAGTTCTTC; CDR3 protein: CASSLRPSDEQFF
D gene: TRBD2; V gene: TRBV24-1; clone size: .; J gene: TRBJ2-7; CDR3 DNA: TGTGCCACCAGTGATTCCTCTAGCGGGTGGGGTGTTGAGCAGTACTTC; CDR3 protein: CATSDSSSGWGVEQYF
D gene: TRBD2; V gene: TRBV20-1; clone size: many; J gene: TRBJ2-1; CDR3 DNA: TGCAGTGCTCCCTCAAGACTAGCGGGAGGATCGGCCCGCTCCTACAATGAGCAGTTCTTC; CDR3 protein: CSAPSRLAGGSARSYNEQFF
D gene: .; V gene: TRBV5-1; clone size: many; J gene: TRBJ1-1; CDR3 DNA: TGCGCCAGCAGCTTGGATCCCGCAGGTGAAGCTTTCTTT; CDR3 protein: CASSLDPAGEAFF
D gene: TRBD1; V gene: TRBV2; clone size: many; J gene: TRBJ2-1; CDR3 DNA: TGTGCCACCGAGGGACAGGGTGTATCTGAGCAGTTCTTC; CDR3 protein: CATEGQGVSEQFF
D gene: TRBD2; V gene: TRBV6-2/TRBV6-3; clone size: .; J gene: TRBJ2-5; CDR3 DNA: TGTGCCAGCAGTCCCAGTGGGGCGGGAGACCCAGAGACCCAGTACTTC; CDR3 protein: CASSPSGAGDPETQYF
D gene: .; V gene: TRBV20-1; clone size: .; J gene: TRBJ2-2; CDR3 DNA: TGCAGTGCTAGAGATCCCCGCGCAGGAAGGTCCGGGGAGCTGTTTTTT; CDR3 protein: CSARDPRAGRSGELFF
D gene: .; V gene: TRBV30; clone size: many; J gene: TRBJ1-3; CDR3 DNA: TGTGCCTCACGGGGCTCTGGAAACACCATATATTTT; CDR3 protein: CASRGSGNTIYF
D gene: .; V gene: TRBV5-1; clone size: many; J gene: TRBJ2-7; CDR3 DNA: TGCGCCAGCAGCCCGCCGGGACTTGGCCTTGGCGAGCAGTACTTC; CDR3 protein: CASSPPGLGLGEQYF
D gene: .; V gene: TRBV12-3/TRBV12-4; clone size: few; J gene: TRBJ2-7; CDR3 DNA: TGTGCCAGCAGTCTAACGAGAGAAGAGCAGTACTTC; CDR3 protein: CASSLTREEQYF
D gene: TRBD2; V gene: TRBV20-1; clone size: .; J gene: TRBJ2-1; CDR3 DNA: TGCAGTGCAGCGGCCCCGCAGGGGACTAGCGGGACGAGCTCCTACAATGAGCAGTTCTTC; CDR3 protein: CSAAAPQGTSGTSSYNEQFF